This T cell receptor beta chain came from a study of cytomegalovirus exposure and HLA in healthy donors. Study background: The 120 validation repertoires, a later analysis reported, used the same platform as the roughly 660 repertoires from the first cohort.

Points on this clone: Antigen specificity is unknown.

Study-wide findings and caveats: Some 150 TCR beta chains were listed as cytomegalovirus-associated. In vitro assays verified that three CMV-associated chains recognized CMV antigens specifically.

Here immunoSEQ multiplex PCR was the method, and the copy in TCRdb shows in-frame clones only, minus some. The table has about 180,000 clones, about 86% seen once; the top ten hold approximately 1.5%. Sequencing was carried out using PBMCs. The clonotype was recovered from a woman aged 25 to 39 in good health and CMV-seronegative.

CDR3 DNA: TGTGCCAGCAGCCCCCCGGACAGGGGCGGCGAGCAGTTCTTC. Translation: CASSPPDRGGEQFF. The rearrangement joins TRBV7-9 to TRBJ2-1, with 9 positions matching TRBD1. Germline V gene sequence: CDR1 SEHNR, CDR2 FQNEAQ (reference sequence). This CDR3 contains 14 residues. With 5 bases clipped from V and 10 bases from J, the junction kept 9 bases outside the gene matches.